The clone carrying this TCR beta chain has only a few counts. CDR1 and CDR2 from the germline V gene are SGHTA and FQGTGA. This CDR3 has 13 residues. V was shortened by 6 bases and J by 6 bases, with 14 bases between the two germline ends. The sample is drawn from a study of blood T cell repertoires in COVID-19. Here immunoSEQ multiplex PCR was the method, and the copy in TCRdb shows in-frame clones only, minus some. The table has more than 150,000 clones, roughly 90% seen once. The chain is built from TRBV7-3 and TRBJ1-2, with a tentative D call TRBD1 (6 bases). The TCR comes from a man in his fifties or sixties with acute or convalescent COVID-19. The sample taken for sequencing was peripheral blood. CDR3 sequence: CASSPTGSNGYTF. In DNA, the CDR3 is TGTGCCAGCAGTCCCACAGGGTCGAATGGCTACACCTTC. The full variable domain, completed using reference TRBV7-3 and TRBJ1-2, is GAGVSQTPSNKVTEKGKYVELRCDPISGHTALYWYRQSLGQGPEFLIYFQGTGAADDSGLPNDRFFAVRPEGSVSTLKIQRTERGDSAVYLCASSPTGSNGYTFGSGTRLTVV.